The source of this T cell receptor beta chain is a study of blood T cell repertoires in COVID-19. About the research overall: PBMCs, B-cell-depleted T cells, or T cells were the source of the cDNA or gDNA that made up the material.

CDR3 size: 15 residues. Germline-derived CDR1 and CDR2 are SNHLY and FYNNEI. Trimming took 6 bases from V and 7 from J; bases not matched to a gene: 10. Original processing methods: From reference gene primer amplification, estimates of nucleated cell counts were derived. Clones were read by immunoSEQ multiplex PCR, and TCRdb kept only the in-frame ones, dropping some. Clone size and V and J calls were adopted from that table, with D and trimming inferred from the DNA. The data hold roughly 70,000 clones, with approximately 84% observed a single time. The sequence derives from a woman in her fifties or sixties with acute or convalescent COVID-19. Sequenced: peripheral blood. The V call is TRBV2, the J call TRBJ2-5, with 11 positions matching TRBD2. The CDR3 sequence: CASRSLAGGIGTQYF. The CDR3 bases are TGTGCCAGCAGGTCTTTAGCGGGGGGGATCGGGACCCAGTACTTC.